Listed below are T cell receptor beta chains from one sample, sequenced in a study of tumor and adjacent non-tumor tissue in lung cancer. One entry per CDR3 protein results from TCRdb running MiXCR on the multiplex PCR reads. The sample contains approximately 77,000 distinct CDR3 sequences, approximately 81% of which appear only once. Sequenced material: distant non-tumor lung tissue. Receptors were obtained from a man aged 55 to 69 with non-small cell lung cancer. Both conserved end residues are part of each CDR3. D genes are given only for firm matches. Size tells how often a clone was seen (once, few, many) or the class of an expanded clone, and some rows leave it out.

NA,TRBJ2-1,TRBD1,TRBV20-1,TGCAGTGCTCCCCACCCACAGGGGGTCAATGGGCAGCTCTTC,CSAPHPQGVNGQLF
NA,TRBJ2-1,TRBD2,TRBV28,TGTGCCAGCAGTTTAGGCGGGGGGGCCGGCTACCATGAGCAGTTCTTC,CASSLGGGAGYHEQFF
NA,TRBJ2-1,NA,TRBV4-2,TGTGCCAACAGCCATGAACTAGTTTTAAGCGGAGGGGCAGGGTATGAGCAGTTCTTC,CANSHELVLSGGAGYEQFF
NA,TRBJ2-1,NA,TRBV20-1,TGCAGTGCTAAGTCGTCTAGTGGGGCCTACAATGAGCAGATCTTC,CSAKSSSGAYNEQIF
many,TRBJ1-1,NA,TRBV24-1,TGTGCCACCAGTGATCGAGGACAAGAGGCTTTCTTT,CATSDRGQEAFF
NA,TRBJ2-2,NA,TRBV11-2,TGTGCCAGCAGTCCGGGGCAGGGACTTACAGGGGAGCTGTTTTTT,CASSPGQGLTGELFF
once,TRBJ2-2,NA,TRBV11-2,TGTGCCAGCAACTTAGAACCCCCCAGTAGTTCCGGGGAGCTGTTTTTT,CASNLEPPSSSGELFF
NA,TRBJ1-6,NA,TRBV6-1,TGTGTCAGCAGACCTGGGGGCAGCTCCTATAATTCACCCCTCCACTTT,CVSRPGGSSYNSPLHF
NA,TRBJ2-3,NA,TRBV6-2/TRBV6-3,TGTGCCAGGGAGACTCACCTTTCCACAGATACGCAGTATTTT,CARETHLSTDTQYF
NA,TRBJ1-5,NA,TRBV10-2,TGCGCCAGCAGTGAGATGATGAGAGGTCAGCCCCAGCATTTT,CASSEMMRGQPQHF
NA,TRBJ1-1,NA,TRBV11-2,TGTGCCAGTCTACCTGTACACCAGAACACTGAAGCTTTCTTT,CASLPVHQNTEAFF
NA,TRBJ2-5,NA,TRBV28,TGTGCCAACAGCCGGTCCCAAGAGACTCAGTACTTC,CANSRSQETQYF
NA,TRBJ1-2,NA,TRBV20-1,TGCTGTGCTAGGAGGTCCTATGGCTACACATTC,CCARRSYGYTF
NA,TRBJ1-2,NA,TRBV20-1,TGCAGTGATAGAGAAAAGTCTGGGGGCTACACCTTC,CSDREKSGGYTF
NA,TRBJ2-2,NA,TRBV11-3,TGTGCCAGCAGCTTAGACTACAGGGTGGACACCGGGGAGCTGTTTTTT,CASSLDYRVDTGELFF
NA,TRBJ2-1,NA,TRBV20-1,TGCAGTACTAGAGCAAGGAGCCGGGCCGAGTCTGATGAGCAGTCCTTC,CSTRARSRAESDEQSF
NA,TRBJ2-1,TRBD1,TRBV11-2,TGTGCCAGCTGCCAAGACGGACAGGGGTATAATGAGCAGTTCTTC,CASCQDGQGYNEQFF
NA,TRBJ2-3,NA,TRBV20-1,TGCAGTGCTAATAGGCGGATGTTGGGCGCAGATACGCAGTATTTT,CSANRRMLGADTQYF
NA,TRBJ2-1,TRBD2,TRBV11-2,TGTACCAGCAGCTTGGGTCGGGAGGTGAATGAACAGTTCTTC,CTSSLGREVNEQFF
many,TRBJ2-7,NA,TRBV5-5,TGTGCCAGCAGCTTGACCTGGGGGAGTGGCGAGCAGTACTTC,CASSLTWGSGEQYF
once,TRBJ1-1,TRBD1,TRBV6-1,TGTGCCAACAGTGAAGACAGGGGAGACACTGAAGCTCTCTTT,CANSEDRGDTEALF
NA,TRBJ2-1,NA,TRBV7-9,TGTGCCAGCAGCTCGGCGATTACGTACAATGAGCAGTCCTTC,CASSSAITYNEQSF
NA,TRBJ2-7,TRBD1,TRBV20-1,TGCAGTGATAGAGAGAACAGGGGCGAGCAGCACTTC,CSDRENRGEQHF
NA,TRBJ1-6,TRBD1,TRBV20-1,TGCAGTGGTATCAGTGACAGGGACGGGTCACCCCTCCACTTT,CSGISDRDGSPLHF
NA,TRBJ1-5,NA,TRBV6-1,TGTGCCAGCAGTGAAGGGAGTGTCAATCAGCCCCAGCACTTT,CASSEGSVNQPQHF
NA,TRBJ1-1,NA,TRBV4-2,TGTGCCAGCAGCCAGGGGCGGGAAACAGCTAAAGCTTTCTTT,CASSQGRETAKAFF
NA,TRBJ2-3,NA,TRBV29-1,TGCAGCGTTACGAGTTCGAACGGTAGCACAGATACGCACTATTTT,CSVTSSNGSTDTHYF
NA,TRBJ2-1,TRBD2,TRBV11-3,TGTGCCAACAGCTTAATTGGGACTAGCGGGAGGGAGGAGCAGTTCTTC,CANSLIGTSGREEQFF
many,TRBJ1-5,NA,TRBV20-1,TGCAGTGCTAGAGATCGCTCCAGCAGTAACCAGCCCCAGCATTTT,CSARDRSSSNQPQHF
few,TRBJ2-3,NA,TRBV11-1,TGTGCTAGCAGTCTTAGACCATATACGCAGTATTTT,CASSLRPYTQYF
NA,TRBJ2-1,TRBD2,TRBV11-3,TGTGCCAGCAGCCTAGATCGACTAGCGGGGGTAAGTAATGAGCAGTTCTTC,CASSLDRLAGVSNEQFF
NA,TRBJ1-1,NA,TRBV11-2,TGTGCAAGCAGCCATTTCCAGTGGGGGGACACTGAAACTTTCTTT,CASSHFQWGDTETFF
once,TRBJ1-5,TRBD1,TRBV6-1,TGTGTCAGCAGTGTCGGTCCCGGGACAGGGTATGGCAATCAGTCCCAGCATTTT,CVSSVGPGTGYGNQSQHF
NA,TRBJ2-3,NA,TRBV11-2,TGTGCCAGCAACTTAGGAGGGCCAGATACGCAGTTTTTT,CASNLGGPDTQFF
NA,TRBJ2-2,TRBD2,TRBV11-3,TGTGCCAGCGGCTCCTGGGTAGCGGGAGGATACAGAGCCGGGGAGCTGTTTTTT,CASGSWVAGGYRAGELFF
NA,TRBJ2-1,NA,TRBV4-2,TGTGCCAGCACCCAAGTTTCTAGTGGGGGGGCTTACAATGAGCAGTTCTTC,CASTQVSSGGAYNEQFF
once,TRBJ2-5,TRBD2,TRBV7-9,TGTGCCAGCAGCGTGGCTCTAGCGGGAGGGCTAGAGACCCAGTACTTC,CASSVALAGGLETQYF
NA,TRBJ2-1,NA,TRBV11-1,TGTGTCAGCAGCTTATACGCGGGGATCTACAATGAGCAGTTCTTC,CVSSLYAGIYNEQFF
NA,TRBJ2-1,TRBD2,TRBV11-3,TGTCCCAGCAGCTTATTTGGGACTAGCGGGAGGGAGAAACAGTTCTTC,CPSSLFGTSGREKQFF
once,TRBJ2-3,TRBD2,TRBV13,TGTGCCAGCAGCCCGAGACCGCCCAAGCGGGGCGGCAGAGATACGCTGTATTTT,CASSPRPPKRGGRDTLYF
NA,TRBJ2-5,TRBD2,TRBV19,TGTGCCAGTAGTCTACTAGCGGGAGGGTTAGAGATCCAGTACTTC,CASSLLAGGLEIQYF
NA,TRBJ1-1,NA,TRBV4-2,TGTGCTAGCAGCCAACTCGGACAGCTTCAGAACACTGAAGCTTTCTTT,CASSQLGQLQNTEAFF
NA,TRBJ2-6,NA,TRBV11-2,TGTGCCAGCAGTCCTATCTCTGAGACCAACCTCCTGAATTTC,CASSPISETNLLNF
NA,TRBJ2-5,TRBD2,TRBV6-6,TGTACCAGTAGTTACTCGAGTAGCGGGGGGGCCGGAGAGACCCAGTACTTC,CTSSYSSSGGAGETQYF
NA,TRBJ2-7,NA,TRBV4-2,TGTGCCAGCAGCCAAGACGGCAGGGACGGGAGCTCCTATGAGCAGTACTTC,CASSQDGRDGSSYEQYF
NA,TRBJ2-5,NA,TRBV2,TGTGCCAGCACTGAACTAGCCCCTGGGGGAGAGACCCAGTACTTC,CASTELAPGGETQYF
medium-sized,TRBJ1-1,NA,TRBV11-3,TGTGCCAGCAGCTTACAGAACTCGAACACTGAAGCTTTCTTT,CASSLQNSNTEAFF
NA,TRBJ1-2,NA,TRBV7-9,TGTGCCAGCAGCTCCTCGTCGGCGGACTATGCCTACACCTTT,CASSSSSADYAYTF
once,TRBJ2-5,NA,TRBV20-1,TGCAGTGCTAGAGATCAAGTCTCAGTGCCGGAGACCCAGTACTTC,CSARDQVSVPETQYF
NA,TRBJ2-3,NA,TRBV5-6,TGTGCCAGCGGCTTGGTTCGAGGGGCAGATACGCAGTATTTT,CASGLVRGADTQYF
NA,TRBJ2-5,NA,TRBV6-5,TGTACCAGTATTTACCAGGGACGGTACCAAGAGACCCAGTACTTC,CTSIYQGRYQETQYF
once,TRBJ2-5,TRBD1,TRBV11-3,TGTGCCAGCAGCTTAGGATCAAGCAGGGGGTCCCAAGAGACCCACTACTTC,CASSLGSSRGSQETHYF
NA,TRBJ2-5,NA,TRBV6-5,TGTACCAGCAGGTCGGGGGTCCAAGAGACCCAGTACTTC,CTSRSGVQETQYF
NA,TRBJ1-5,NA,TRBV11-2,TGTGCCAGTAGCTTTAACAGGGAACAGCCCCATCATTTT,CASSFNREQPHHF
NA,TRBJ2-2,TRBD2,TRBV11-3,TGTACCAGCAACTCCCGGGGAGCGGGAGGATACAGAGCCTGGGGGCTGTTTTTT,CTSNSRGAGGYRAWGLFF